Each of the 20 T cell receptor beta chains below was sequenced from the same sample in a study of shared clonotypes between healthy human individuals. TCRdb's copy holds only in-frame clones and misses some; the assay was immunoSEQ multiplex PCR. The data contain about 2.4 million clones, 93% of them singletons. Sequencing used naive CD4+ T cells from PBMCs. Subset meaning: CD45RA+ positively selected. The origin of the receptors is a man younger than 35 in good health. Some clones in this sample may be carry-over from other donors' samples.

The rearrangement uses TRBV9 and TRBJ1-1; 8 bases agree with TRBD1. Germline values: CDR1 SGDLS, CDR2 YYNGEE. The CDR3 contains 12 residues. V lost 3 bases and J lost 7; bases outside the gene matches: 2. The CDR3 is CASSADRDEAFF. The CDR3 DNA is TGTGCCAGCAGCGCGGACAGGGATGAAGCTTTCTTT. The full variable domain, rest sourced from reference TRBV9 and TRBJ1-1, is DSGVTQTPKHLITATGQRVTLRCSPRSGDLSVYWYQQSLDQGLQFLIQYYNGEERAKGNILERFSAQQFPDLHSELNLSSLELGDSALYFCASSADRDEAFFGQGTRLTVV.

J is TRBJ1-2 and V is TRBV5-6, with 7 bases aligning to TRBD1. Per the germline V gene, CDR1 is SGHDT and CDR2 is YYEEEE. The CDR3 has 14 amino acids. Trimming at V came to 4 bases and at J to 4 bases, leaving 7 bases not matched to a gene. In nucleotides, the CDR3 is TGTGCCAGCAGCCCGACAGGGTACGGCTATGGCTACACCTTC. Translating it yields CASSPTGYGYGYTF.

This clone was detected once. The chain joins TRBV19 to TRBJ2-2; maybe TRBD1 (6 bases). The CDR3 totals 16 residues. The germline CDR1 and CDR2 sequences are LNHDA and SQIVND (reference sequence). Trimming cost V 6 bases and J 3 bases, with 17 bases left between them. CDR3 in amino acids: CASSISRGLDTGELFF. The CDR3 DNA reads as TGTGCCAGTAGCATCAGCAGGGGTCTGGACACCGGGGAGCTGTTTTTT.

The chain employs TRBV4-3 and TRBJ2-3; 12 bases agree with TRBD1. The CDR3 runs 17 residues. CDR1 LGHNA and CDR2 YSLEER come from the germline V gene. Losses at the gene ends were 0 bases for V and 2 bases for J; bases not matched to a gene: 3. This CDR3 reads CASSQDSGQGATDTQYF. The CDR3 bases are TGCGCCAGCAGCCAAGATTCGGGACAGGGGGCCACAGATACGCAGTATTTT.

In the case of this clone: The sample has other DNA sequences that encode this CDR3 too. The chain carries TRBV4-1 and TRBJ2-3, with D perhaps matching TRBD1 (6 bases). Trimming took 4 bases from V and 3 from J, leaving 8 bases between them. CDR1 is MGHRA, CDR2 YSYEKL, per germline. This CDR3 is built from 13 residues. CDR3 protein: CASSRTGTDTQYF. CDR3 nucleotide sequence: TGCGCCAGCAGCCGCACAGGGACAGATACGCAGTATTTT.

This rearrangement joins TRBV6-1 to TRBJ2-1; D possibly matches TRBD1 or TRBD2 (6 bases each). V was pared by 7 bases and J by 7 bases, with 11 bases between. The CDR3 is 12 residues long. Germline V gives CDR1 MNHNS, CDR2 SASEGT. The CDR3 here is CASKGGGNEQFF. CDR3 nucleotide sequence: TGTGCCAGCAAAGGAGGGGGGAATGAGCAGTTCTTC.

The chain has TRBV28 and TRBJ2-5; a weak D match, TRBD1 (6 bases). The germline V gene has CDR1 MDHEN and CDR2 SYDVKM. V was trimmed by 5 bases and J by 5 bases, leaving 15 bases between them. There are 14 residues in the CDR3. For the CDR3, the DNA is TGTGCCAGCAGTGTAGGGGGAACACAGGAGACCCAGTACTTC. This gives the protein CASSVGGTQETQYF.

The CDR3 region is CASSLDGGTMNTEAFF. CDR3 nucleotide sequence: TGTGCCAGCAGCTTAGATGGAGGGACCATGAACACTGAAGCTTTCTTT. The J gene is TRBJ1-1, the V gene TRBV7-3, with D possibly matching TRBD1 (5 bases). The CDR3 has 16 residues. In germline, CDR1 is SGHTA, CDR2 FQGTGA. V gave up 2 bases and J gave up 0 bases, with 13 bases separating them.

This clone was picked up one time. The rearrangement links TRBV5-1 to TRBJ2-1, with D maybe TRBD2 (5 bases). The CDR3 has 16 residues. The V gene lost 5 bases and the J gene lost 8 bases, with 23 bases spanning the gap. Germline loops: CDR1 SGHRS, CDR2 YFSETQ. The CDR3: CASSYNPGRMGDEQFF. The CDR3 nucleotides read TGCGCCAGCAGTTACAACCCGGGAAGGATGGGAGATGAGCAGTTCTTC.

V and J are TRBV6-6 and TRBJ2-3; D possibly corresponds to TRBD2 (5 bases). The CDR3 spans 16 residues. Germline V gene sequence: CDR1 MNHNY, CDR2 SVGAGI (reference sequence). The V gene lost 0 bases and the J gene lost 6 bases, with 16 bases spanning the gap. The CDR3 spells CASSYSRLAGPDTQYF. The DNA of the CDR3 is TGTGCCAGCAGTTACTCGCGGCTAGCCGGGCCGGATACGCAGTATTTT.

Notes on this clone: Other DNA sequences from this sample encode an identical CDR3 as well. The V gene is TRBV7-9, the J gene TRBJ1-1; D may be TRBD1 (5 bases). The CDR3 spans 13 residues. V was shortened by 5 bases and J by 3 bases, with 10 bases between the two germline ends. The germline V gene encodes CDR1 SEHNR and CDR2 FQNEAQ (reference sequence). This chain's CDR3 is CASSAQGDTEAFF. The CDR3 DNA is TGTGCCAGCAGCGCCCAGGGAGACACTGAAGCTTTCTTT.

V gene TRBV5-1 combines with J gene TRBJ2-3; D possibly corresponds to TRBD1 (6 bases). Deletions cut 4 bases from V and 0 bases from J, with 15 bases between. The CDR3 consists of 16 residues. CDR1 is SGHRS and CDR2 is YFSETQ in the germline V gene. CDR3 nucleotide sequence: TGCGCCAGCAGCCGACTGACAGGACCCAGCACAGATACGCAGTATTTT. Its translation is CASSRLTGPSTDTQYF.

J is TRBJ2-7 and V is TRBV28; 9 nucleotides match TRBD1. Trimming cost V 6 bases and J 4 bases; bases outside gene matches: 13. Germline assignment: CDR1 MDHEN and CDR2 SYDVKM. This CDR3 has 16 residues. Here the CDR3 reads CASSPPEGQGTYEQYF. DNA of the CDR3: TGTGCCAGCAGCCCCCCCGAGGGACAGGGAACTTACGAGCAGTACTTC.

This chain links TRBV18 with TRBJ2-7; weak D call: TRBD1 (6 bases). CDR1 is KGHSH, CDR2 LQKENI, per germline. V dropped 3 bases and J dropped 5 bases, with 14 bases sitting between them. The length of the CDR3 is 14 residues. CDR3 sequence: CASSPGHGSNEQYF. For the CDR3, the DNA is TGTGCCAGCTCACCGGGACACGGTTCCAACGAGCAGTACTTC. The entire variable domain, with the rest obtained from reference TRBV18 and TRBJ2-7, is as follows: NAGVMQNPRHLVRRRGQEARLRCSPMKGHSHVYWYRQLPEEGLKFMVYLQKENIIDESGMPKERFSAEFPKEGPSILRIQQVVRGDSAAYFCASSPGHGSNEQYFGPGTRLTVT.

The chain couples TRBV6-1 to TRBJ2-1; 11 nucleotides match TRBD2. Trimming cost V 2 bases and J 9 bases; bases outside gene matches: 12. Looked up from germline, CDR1 is MNHNS and CDR2 is SASEGT. The CDR3 loop spans 17 amino acids. The CDR3 sequence is CASSERGLAESGTEQFF. CDR3 bases: TGTGCCAGCAGTGAAAGGGGACTAGCGGAGAGCGGCACTGAGCAGTTCTTC.

The rearrangement uses TRBV19 and TRBJ2-2; perhaps TRBD1 as D (6 bases). Germline CDR1 reads LNHDA; CDR2 reads SQIVND (reference sequence). The CDR3 has 16 residues. V gave up 5 bases and J gave up 4 bases, with 17 bases separating them. The CDR3 coding sequence is TGTGCCAGTAGTCTTATACAGGGATCGGGCACCGGGGAGCTGTTTTTT. Translated: CASSLIQGSGTGELFF.

V gene TRBV25-1 combines with J gene TRBJ2-3; D is uncertain. V shed 8 bases and J shed 0 bases, with 12 bases lying between them. Germline V gives CDR1 MGHDK, CDR2 SYGVNS. The CDR3 spans 14 residues. DNA of the CDR3: TGTGCCAGCGGTGCTTCATCTAGCACAGATACGCAGTATTTT. This sequence encodes CASGASSSTDTQYF.

The V and J genes are TRBV5-8 and TRBJ2-5; 7 bases map to TRBD1. V was clipped by 4 bases and J by 2 bases; unmatched bases: 11. CDR3 length equals 16 residues. Germline V gene lookup returns CDR1 SGHTS and CDR2 YDEGEE. CDR3 coding DNA: TGTGCCAGCAGCAGGGGGCCGGCGGGCACACAAGAGACCCAGTACTTC. This sequence encodes CASSRGPAGTQETQYF.

This chain joins TRBV9 and TRBJ2-3; 10 bases align to TRBD2. Germline CDR1 reads SGDLS; CDR2 reads YYNGEE. V lost 3 bases to trimming and J lost 4 bases; unmatched junction nucleotides: 5. The CDR3 length is 15 residues. CDR3 nucleotides: TGTGCCAGCAGCGCGGGAGCGGGAGGGCCAGATACGCAGTATTTT. Translation: CASSAGAGGPDTQYF.

V gene TRBV25-1 combines with J gene TRBJ2-2, with 10 positions matching TRBD2. The V gene end was trimmed by 4 bases and the J gene end by 5 bases; junction bases not matched to a gene: 7. Per the germline V gene, CDR1 is MGHDK and CDR2 is SYGVNS. This CDR3 has 16 residues. For the CDR3, the DNA is TGTGCCAGCAGTGGGACTAGCGGTCTGGAGACCGGGGAGCTGTTTTTT. Its translation: CASSGTSGLETGELFF.